The TCR beta chain described here comes from a study of graft-versus-host responses after intestinal transplantation. Sequencing was performed with immunoSEQ multiplex PCR; in TCRdb, only in-frame clones are kept and a portion is missing. The profile shows some 4,500 clones, approximately 70% of them singletons. Processing of graft tissue released intraepithelial and lamina propria lymphocytes. The CDR3 loop spans 15 amino acids. Trimming cost V 0 bases and J 7 bases; bases outside gene matches: 7. CDR1 and CDR2 (germline): LNHDA, SQIVND (reference sequence). This clonotype was sampled from a human patient who received an intestinal transplant, so some T cells may come from the graft donor. The specimen was ileum tissue, collected 17 days after transplant. The chain recombines TRBV19 with TRBJ1-2, with TRBD1 matching over 8 bases. The CDR3 nucleotides read TGTGCCAGTAGTATAGAGGCACAGGGGGTTGGTGGCTACACCTTC. Its translation: CASSIEAQGVGGYTF.